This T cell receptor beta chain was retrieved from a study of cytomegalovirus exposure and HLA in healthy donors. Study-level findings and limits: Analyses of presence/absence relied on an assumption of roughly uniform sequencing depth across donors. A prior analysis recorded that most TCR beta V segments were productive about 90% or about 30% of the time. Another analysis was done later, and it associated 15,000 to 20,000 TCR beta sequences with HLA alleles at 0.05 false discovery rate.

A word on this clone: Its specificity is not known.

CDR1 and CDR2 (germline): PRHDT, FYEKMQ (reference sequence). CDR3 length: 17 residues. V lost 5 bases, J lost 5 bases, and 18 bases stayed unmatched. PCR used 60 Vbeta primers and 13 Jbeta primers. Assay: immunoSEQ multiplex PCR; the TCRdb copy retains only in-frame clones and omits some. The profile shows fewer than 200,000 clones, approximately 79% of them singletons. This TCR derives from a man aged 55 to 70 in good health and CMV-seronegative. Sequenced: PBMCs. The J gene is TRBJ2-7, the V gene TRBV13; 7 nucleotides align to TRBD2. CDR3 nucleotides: TGTGCCAGCAGCCCCACCGGCCGCGCGGGAGTATCCCACGAGCAGTACTTC. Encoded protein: CASSPTGRAGVSHEQYF.